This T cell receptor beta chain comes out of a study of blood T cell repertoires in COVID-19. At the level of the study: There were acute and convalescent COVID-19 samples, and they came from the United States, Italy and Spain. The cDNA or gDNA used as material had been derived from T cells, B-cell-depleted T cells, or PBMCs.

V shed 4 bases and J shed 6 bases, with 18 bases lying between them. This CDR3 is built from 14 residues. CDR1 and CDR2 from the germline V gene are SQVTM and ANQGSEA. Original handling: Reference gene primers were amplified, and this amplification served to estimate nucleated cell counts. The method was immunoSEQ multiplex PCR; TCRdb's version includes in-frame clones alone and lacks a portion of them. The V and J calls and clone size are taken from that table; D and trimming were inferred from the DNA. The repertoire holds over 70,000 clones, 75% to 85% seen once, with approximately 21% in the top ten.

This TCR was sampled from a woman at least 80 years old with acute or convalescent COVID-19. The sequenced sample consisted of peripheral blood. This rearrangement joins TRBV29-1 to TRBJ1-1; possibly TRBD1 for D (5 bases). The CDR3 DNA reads TGCAGCGTTGGGGCAGGGCTTAAGACTGCTGAAGCTTTCTTT. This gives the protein CSVGAGLKTAEAFF.